The 16 T cell receptor beta chains below were found in one sample sequenced in a study of T cells in Graves' hyperthyroidism and ophthalmopathy. Amplified TCR beta CDR3 regions derived from RNA transcripts. In the first-round RT-PCR of the TCR CDR3, the HTBI primer set was used. TCRdb independently ran MiXCR on the multiplex PCR reads; one entry per CDR3 protein. The sample lists hundreds of thousands of distinct CDR3 sequences, roughly 15% occurring once. Sequencing was carried out using blood. The receptors shown here come from a woman between 50 and 59 years old with Graves' ophthalmopathy.

This clonotype was detected many times. Here the CDR3 DNA reads TGTGCCAGCAGTTTCGACAGGGGGGCAGGGACCCAGTACTTC. It encodes CASSFDRGAGTQYF. This chain links TRBV27 with TRBJ2-5; 9 bases map to TRBD1. CDR1 MNHEY and CDR2 SMNVEV come from the germline V gene (reference sequence). There are 14 residues in the CDR3. Trimming took 3 bases from V and 7 from J; bases not matched to a gene: 6.

There are many counts of this clonotype. The V gene is TRBV20-1, the J gene TRBJ2-7, with 9 bases that match TRBD1. J gave up 6 bases and V 4 bases, and 10 bases lay outside the gene matches. CDR3 length: 14 amino acids. In germline, CDR1 is DFQATT, CDR2 SNEGSKA (reference sequence). The CDR3 DNA is TGCAGTGCTATACTACCGGGACAGGGAGTCGAGCAGTACTTC. It specifies CSAILPGQGVEQYF.

The V and J genes are TRBV9 and TRBJ2-2; D is unresolved. CDR1 is SGDLS and CDR2 is YYNGEE in the germline V gene. The CDR3 runs to 16 residues. Trimming pared 0 bases from V and 0 bases from J, leaving 9 bases between. CDR3 amino acids: CASSVDSNANTGELFF. The CDR3 nucleotides are TGTGCCAGCAGCGTAGATTCGAACGCGAACACCGGGGAGCTGTTTTTT.

This clonotype was seen at least ten times. The V call is TRBV11-2, the J call TRBJ2-5; 9 bases fit TRBD2. V gave up 5 bases and J gave up 1 base; unmatched junction bases: 2. The CDR3 has 14 amino acids. Germline values: CDR1 SGHAT, CDR2 FQNNGV. The CDR3 spells CASSKTSGQETQYF. The CDR3 region has the DNA TGTGCCAGCAGCAAGACTAGCGGCCAAGAGACCCAGTACTTC.

This clonotype was picked up many times. The genes are TRBV24-1 and TRBJ1-6; 11 nucleotides align to TRBD1. The junction had 9 bases not matched to a gene; V was cut back by 4 bases and J by 8 bases. Germline CDR1 and CDR2: KGHDR and SFDVKD. This CDR3 has 17 residues. CDR3 nucleotide sequence: TGTGCCACCAGTGACAATCCCGGGACAGGGGGAGATTCACCCCTCCACTTT. Encoded protein: CATSDNPGTGGDSPLHF.

The chain is built from TRBV5-1 and TRBJ1-4, with 8 bases lining up with TRBD1. Germline trimming cut 4 bases from V and 5 bases from J; bases unmatched to any gene: 4. There are 14 residues in the CDR3. Germline V lookup: CDR1 SGHRS, CDR2 YFSETQ. CDR3 amino acids: CASSARTGNEKLFF. The CDR3 bases are TGCGCCAGCAGCGCCCGGACAGGGAATGAAAAACTGTTTTTT.

The chain links TRBV20-1 to TRBJ2-1, with 11 bases fitting TRBD2. The CDR3 is made up of 14 amino acids. Per the germline V gene, CDR1 is DFQATT and CDR2 is SNEGSKA (reference sequence). After removal of 4 bases from V and 7 bases from J, the junction contained 6 bases not matched to a gene. The CDR3 sequence is CSAKLAGAFNEQFF. CDR3 bases: TGCAGTGCTAAACTAGCGGGAGCGTTTAATGAGCAGTTCTTC.

In its sample, this clonotype was seen many times. The chain joins TRBV12-3 or TRBV12-4 to TRBJ2-3, with 9 bases lining up with TRBD2. The CDR3 sequence is 16 residues long. V lost 6 bases, J lost 5 bases, and 12 bases stayed unmatched. The CDR3 reads CASSPPSGSGRDTQYF. The CDR3 nucleotides read TGTGCCAGCAGCCCCCCCTCTGGTAGCGGGAGAGATACGCAGTATTTT.

This clonotype was observed a few times. The rearrangement links TRBV6-1 to TRBJ2-2; 8 bases map to TRBD1. The V gene's germline CDR1 is MNHNS and CDR2 SASEGT. V gave up 8 bases and J gave up 1 base; unmatched junction bases: 3. This CDR3 region has 14 residues. CDR3 sequence reads: CASAGQGNTGELFF. For the CDR3, the DNA is TGTGCCAGCGCAGGACAGGGGAACACCGGGGAGCTGTTTTTT.

Concerning this clonotype itself: At one end the junction does not follow the germline gene, possibly because of a read error. J is TRBJ1-2 and V is TRBV2, with D maybe TRBD1 (5 bases). Looked up from germline, CDR1 is SNHLY and CDR2 is FYNNEI. The CDR3 spans 14 residues. CDR3 DNA: TGTGTCAGCAGTGATTCAGGGCTCTTCTATGGCTACACCTTC. Protein: CVSSDSGLFYGYTF.

This clonotype was observed many times. The genes are TRBV6-6 and TRBJ2-1; D call uncertain. V gave up 2 bases and J gave up 0 bases, with 8 bases separating them. The CDR3 spans 15 residues. Looked up from germline, CDR1 is MNHNY and CDR2 is SVGAGI (reference sequence). The CDR3 DNA reads TGTGCCAGCAGTTACCGGCGTTTCTCCTACAATGAGCAGTTCTTC. Translated: CASSYRRFSYNEQFF.

This clonotype was recorded many times. An end of the junction differs from the germline gene, which may be a read error. V and J are TRBV7-9 and TRBJ2-7; D is possibly TRBD2 (5 bases). Germline V CDR1 and CDR2: SEHNR, FQNEAQ (reference sequence). This CDR3 comprises 13 residues. For the CDR3, the DNA is TGCGCCAGCAGCTTGGCGGGTAGCTACGAGCAGTACTTC. Its protein product is CASSLAGSYEQYF.

This chain links TRBV20-1 with TRBJ1-5, with D possibly TRBD1 on 6 matching bases. Germline lookup yields CDR1 DFQATT and CDR2 SNEGSKA (reference sequence). The V end was cut by 8 bases, the J end by 4 bases, with 18 bases between. This CDR3 region has 14 residues. The DNA of the CDR3 is TGCAGTCTTGGGGGCGTGTTAGGTAATCAGCCCCAGCATTTT. Protein sequence: CSLGGVLGNQPQHF.

The rearrangement joins TRBV3-1 to TRBJ2-7, with D maybe TRBD2 (7 bases). CDR1 is LGHDT and CDR2 is YNNKEL in the germline V gene (reference sequence). The CDR3 spans 14 residues. Trimming pared 4 bases from V and 5 bases from J, leaving 15 bases between. The CDR3 DNA reads TGTGCCAGCAGCCCAGGGGAGGGATCCCACGAGCAGTACTTC. The encoded protein is CASSPGEGSHEQYF.

This clonotype was counted a few times. This chain joins TRBV19 and TRBJ1-5, with D unresolved. The germline gives CDR1 LNHDA, CDR2 SQIVND (reference sequence). Trimming pared 4 bases from V and 0 bases from J, leaving 7 bases between. This CDR3 spans 14 amino acids. Here the CDR3 DNA reads TGTGCCAGTAGTACCCAGGATAGCAATCAGCCCCAGCATTTT. It codes for CASSTQDSNQPQHF.

This chain links TRBV18 with TRBJ2-3; D tentatively fits TRBD1 or TRBD2 (6 bases each). This CDR3 spans 13 amino acids. Germline V gene sequence: CDR1 KGHSH, CDR2 LQKENI. Trimming took off 10 bases at V and 5 bases at J, with 16 bases between the two ends. The CDR3 reads CATTPGGRDTQYF. The CDR3 nucleotides are TGTGCCACCACCCCCGGGGGCCGAGATACGCAGTATTTT.